Listed below are T cell receptor beta chains from one sample, sequenced in a study of T cell changes during pregnancy in multiple sclerosis. Repertoires were generated with immunoSEQ multiplex PCR, while TCRdb's copy carries only in-frame clones and drops some. There are 30,000 to 40,000 clones in the sample; approximately 90% occur only once, and around 0.73% lies in the top ten. Sample: CD4+ T cells from peripheral blood mononuclear cells, taken in the third trimester of pregnancy. The receptors originated from a female donor with multiple sclerosis, enrolled in a pregnancy study. Both conserved end residues are part of each CDR3. A D gene is named only where the DNA matches it firmly. Not every row has a clone size; where given, it reads once, few, many or a size class.

abundance,j_gene,v_gene,d_gene,CDR3nt,CDR3aa
NA,TRBJ2-7,TRBV6-5,TRBD1,TGTGCCAGCACCGGACAGGCCCACGAGCAGTACTTC,CASTGQAHEQYF
NA,TRBJ2-2,TRBV5-4,TRBD2,TGTGCCAGCAGACACGGACTAGCGGGGGGTAACACCGGGGAGCTGTTTTTT,CASRHGLAGGNTGELFF
NA,TRBJ1-1,TRBV9,NA,TGTGCCAGCAGCGTAGCGACAGGTACCCACTACACTGAAGCTTTCTTT,CASSVATGTHYTEAFF
NA,TRBJ1-1,TRBV14,NA,TGTGCCAGCAGCCAGACAGAGGTCAACACTGAAGCTTTCTTT,CASSQTEVNTEAFF
NA,TRBJ2-7,TRBV9,NA,TGTGCCAGCAGCGTAGCTGGTAAGGCGGATGAGCAGTACTTC,CASSVAGKADEQYF
NA,TRBJ2-3,TRBV14,NA,TGTGCCAGCAGCCAACTCCTAGGCAGGGGATATACAGATACGCAGTATTTT,CASSQLLGRGYTDTQYF
NA,TRBJ2-3,TRBV4-1,TRBD2,TGCGCCAGCAGCCTTCAGCGGGGGGCGGGGGACACAGATACGCAGTATTTT,CASSLQRGAGDTDTQYF
NA,TRBJ2-1,TRBV6-9,TRBD1,TGTGCCAGCACTATCACTACCATAGGGGCAGGGGGCCCCCAAGACAATGAGCAGTTCTTC,CASTITTIGAGGPQDNEQFF
NA,TRBJ1-1,TRBV28,TRBD1,TGTGCCAGCAGGGACAGGGCCGAAGCTTTCTTT,CASRDRAEAFF
NA,TRBJ1-4,TRBV30,TRBD1,TGTGCCTGGAGTGTACAGGGGGCTAATGAAAAACTGTTTTTT,CAWSVQGANEKLFF
once,TRBJ1-1,TRBV6-5,NA,TGTGCCAGCAGTTACAGTAGAGGGACTGAAGCTTTCTTT,CASSYSRGTEAFF
NA,TRBJ2-3,TRBV10-1,TRBD1,TGCGCCAGCAGGGGGACAGGTCAAAGCACAGATACGCAGTATTTT,CASRGTGQSTDTQYF
NA,TRBJ2-1,TRBV27,TRBD1,TGTGCCAGCAGTTTCTACGGACAGGGGTACAATGAGCAGTTCTTC,CASSFYGQGYNEQFF
NA,TRBJ2-1,TRBV7-7,NA,TGTGCTAGCAGCTTAACGACTAATGGAAATGAGCAGTTCTTC,CASSLTTNGNEQFF
NA,TRBJ2-7,TRBV6-6,NA,TGTGCCAGCAGTTACTGGGACTCATCCTACGAGCAGTACTTC,CASSYWDSSYEQYF